This TCR beta chain was identified in a study of T cell repertoires in cytomegalovirus infection. Study details: It was the public TCR beta signatures that indicated both CMV infection and matching HLA type.

The ends were cut back, 0 bases at V and 0 bases at J, with 9 bases in the middle. CDR1 and CDR2 from the germline V gene are SGHVS and FNYEAQ. The CDR3 extends over 17 amino acids. With regard to this clonotype: Its antigen remains unidentified.

MiXCR, run by TCRdb on the reads, gives a single entry per CDR3 protein. Here the sample spans roughly 990,000 distinct CDR3 sequences, less than 35% being singletons. Study-wide results and caveats: Individuals carrying CMV plus the relevant HLA were identified by cumulative frequency of public TCR beta families.

This specimen consisted of cultured CD8+ T cells from PBMCs, obtained from culture after CMV antigen stimulation. The receptor comes from a human donor in good health (CMV status not recorded). Some clones in this sample may be carry-over from other donors' samples. This chain connects TRBV7-6 to TRBJ2-6, with D maybe TRBD1 (5 bases). The CDR3 nucleotides are TGTGCCAGCAGCTTAGCCAGGGCCGGCTCTGGGGCCAACGTCCTGACTTTC. Amino acids: CASSLARAGSGANVLTF.